This T cell receptor (beta chain) was identified in a study of T cell repertoires in cytomegalovirus infection. Looking at the study overall: As its CMV epitopes, the study selected recently identified HLA-C-restricted and well-studied HLA-B-restricted targets.

About this clonotype itself: Antigen unknown.

The CDR3 spans 13 residues. Germline-derived CDR1 and CDR2 are SGHTA and FQGNSA. The germline V and J ends were trimmed by 0 bases and 13 bases, with 13 bases remaining between them. TCRdb reprocessed the reads with MiXCR, giving one entry per CDR3 protein. The sample holds about 69,000 distinct CDR3 sequences, about 26% seen once. Study conclusions and caveats: Dominating the ex vivo response were TCR beta clonotypes that were CMV-specific and HLA-C-restricted.

The TCR sequence derives from a human donor in good health (CMV status not recorded). Some clones in this sample may be carry-over from other donors' samples. The chain recombines TRBV7-2 with TRBJ2-1; D gene uncertain. Sequenced material: CD8+ T cells from cultured PBMCs, taken from culture after CMV antigen stimulation. The CDR3 spells CASSLAGPPPQFF. The CDR3, as DNA: TGTGCCAGCAGCTTAGCTGGGCCGCCCCCACAGTTCTTC.